The 15 T cell receptor beta chains given below trace back to one sample, sequenced in a study of immune evolution from preneoplasia to lung adenocarcinoma. Method: immunoSEQ multiplex PCR; TCRdb's copy keeps in-frame clones and lacks some. The sample comprises some 2,500 clones, approximately 81% of which are singletons, and roughly 5.4% rests with the top ten. The specimen sequenced was FFPE invasive lung adenocarcinoma tissue. These receptors all come from a person aged 55 to 79 with invasive lung adenocarcinoma.

The rearrangement links TRBV6-4 to TRBJ2-1; the match to TRBD2 covers 12 bases. Per the germline V gene, CDR1 is MRHNA and CDR2 is SNTAGT. The CDR3 is made up of 14 amino acids. With 2 bases clipped from V and 10 bases from J, the junction kept 3 bases outside the gene matches. CDR3 sequence: CASSDGLAGGEQFF. CDR3 bases: TGTGCCAGCAGTGACGGGCTAGCGGGGGGGGAGCAGTTCTTC.

V is TRBV10-3 and J is TRBJ1-1; D may be TRBD1 (6 bases). The CDR3 totals 14 residues. Trimming cost V 3 bases and J 11 bases, with 19 bases left between them. Per the germline V gene, CDR1 is ENHRY and CDR2 is SYGVKD. The CDR3 sequence: CAISDSGGGATAFF. The CDR3 coding sequence is TGTGCCATCAGTGATTCAGGTGGGGGGGCTACGGCTTTCTTT.

This rearrangement joins TRBV7-3 to TRBJ1-1, with 7 nucleotides matching TRBD1. Germline trimming cut 10 bases from V and 4 bases from J; bases unmatched to any gene: 9. Germline CDR1 reads SGHTA; CDR2 reads FQGTGA. The CDR3 consists of 13 residues. The CDR3 DNA follows: TGTGCCACCGCTACAGGGGCTGGCACTGAAGCTTTCTTT. It encodes CATATGAGTEAFF.

This chain links TRBV5-1 with TRBJ2-5, with 10 bases aligning to TRBD2. Germline assignment: CDR1 SGHRS and CDR2 YFSETQ. Unmatched junction bases numbered 11, after V lost 5 bases and J lost 4 bases. This CDR3 is built from 16 residues. The CDR3 DNA reads as TGCGCCAGCAGGCCCGGAGCGGGGGGGGTTGGAGAGACCCAGTACTTC. This encodes CASRPGAGGVGETQYF.

This chain uses TRBV7-6 with TRBJ2-2; D perhaps matches TRBD2 (6 bases). Trimming left V 4 bases short and J 6 bases short, with 18 bases between. The CDR3 totals 16 residues. Germline values: CDR1 SGHVS, CDR2 FNYEAQ. DNA for the CDR3: TGTGCCAGCAGCTCGGAAGCCGGGGGTGGATCCGGGGAGCTGTTTTTT. It translates to CASSSEAGGGSGELFF.

The gene calls are TRBV11-2 and TRBJ2-5, with 7 bases that match TRBD2. V lost 5 bases, J lost 4 bases, and 7 bases stayed unmatched. CDR1 is SGHAT, CDR2 FQNNGV, per germline. The CDR3 contains 14 residues. The CDR3, as DNA: TGTGCCAGCAGCCCAGCAGCTAGCGGAGAGACCCAGTACTTC. Its translation is CASSPAASGETQYF. Full variable domain (missing parts from reference TRBV11-2 and TRBJ2-5): EAGVAQSPRYKIIEKRQSVAFWCNPISGHATLYWYQQILGQGPKLLIQFQNNGVVDDSQLPKDRFSAERLKGVDSTLKIQPAKLEDSAVYLCASSPAASGETQYFGPGTRLLVL.

This clone showed up just once. The V and J genes are TRBV11-2 and TRBJ2-1; no firm D call. There are 13 residues in the CDR3. Germline values: CDR1 SGHAT, CDR2 FQNNGV. V lost 3 bases, J lost 2 bases, and 5 bases lay in between. The CDR3 is CASSFDTYNEQFF. CDR3 sequence (DNA): TGTGCCAGCAGCTTCGACACCTACAATGAGCAGTTCTTC. Based on the CDR3 plus reference TRBV11-2 and TRBJ2-1, the full variable domain is EAGVAQSPRYKIIEKRQSVAFWCNPISGHATLYWYQQILGQGPKLLIQFQNNGVVDDSQLPKDRFSAERLKGVDSTLKIQPAKLEDSAVYLCASSFDTYNEQFFGPGTRLTVL.

The V call is TRBV5-6, the J call TRBJ1-2; no reliable D call. Germline CDR1 reads SGHDT; CDR2 reads YYEEEE. The CDR3 consists of 14 residues. Between the trimmed V and J ends, which lost 4 bases and 0 bases, there was a span of 10 bases. The CDR3 bases are TGTGCCAGCAGCGGAACAACAGCTAACTATGGCTACACCTTC. Protein: CASSGTTANYGYTF.

The V gene is TRBV21-1, the J gene TRBJ1-4; no DNA check was done on the table's D call, TRBD1. TRBV21-1 is marked as a pseudogene. This CDR3 has 18 residues. Here the CDR3 DNA reads TGTGCCAGCAGCAAAGTGCGCAGGGGGCGAGGTGATCGAGAAAAACTGTTTTTT. This sequence encodes CASSKVRRGRGDREKLFF.

As for this clone: The same CDR3 also results from other DNA sequences found in this sample. This chain connects TRBV30 to TRBJ2-1; TRBD1 matches 8 bases. V lost 0 bases to trimming and J lost 6 bases; unmatched junction nucleotides: 4. The CDR3 sequence is 14 residues long. Germline-derived CDR1 and CDR2 are GTSNPN and SVGIG (reference sequence). In DNA form, the CDR3 reads TGTGCCTGGAGTGTACTCGGGACAGGCAATGAGCAGTTCTTC. Translating gives CAWSVLGTGNEQFF. The variable domain in full, completed from reference TRBV30 and TRBJ2-1, reads SQTIHQWPATLVQPVGSPLSLECTVEGTSNPNLYWYRQAAGRGLQLLFYSVGIGQISSEVPQNLSASRPQDRQFILSSKKLLLSDSGFYLCAWSVLGTGNEQFFGPGTRLTVL.

With respect to this clone: A junction end diverges from the germline sequence, so it may reflect a read error. The rearrangement joins TRBV4-3 to TRBJ2-3; TRBD2 matches at 8 bases. Germline V gene data show CDR1 as LGHNA and CDR2 as YSLEER. The CDR3 spans 18 residues. CDR3 residues: CASSQDLWVAGRTDMQYF. The CDR3 DNA sequence: TGCGCCAGCAGCCAAGATTTGTGGGTAGCGGGGCGCACAGATATGCAGTATTTT.

V and J are TRBV11-3 and TRBJ1-1; D might be TRBD1 (5 bases). V was trimmed by 1 base and J by 5 bases, leaving 14 bases between them. CDR1 and CDR2 from the germline V gene are SGHNT and YENEEA. CDR3 length equals 15 residues. CDR3: CASSLGKARATEAFF. CDR3 in DNA: TGTGCCAGCAGCTTAGGGAAGGCCAGGGCTACTGAAGCTTTCTTT.

The chain employs TRBV30 and TRBJ2-5; 7 bases fit TRBD2. CDR1 is GTSNPN and CDR2 is SVGIG in the germline V gene (reference sequence). This CDR3 has 14 amino acids. The trim removed 7 bases at V and 5 bases at J, leaving 13 bases unmatched. This chain's CDR3 is CASQPGLAAETQYF. The CDR3 DNA sequence: TGTGCCTCACAACCAGGGCTAGCGGCGGAGACCCAGTACTTC. The full variable domain, completed using reference TRBV30 and TRBJ2-5, is SQTIHQWPATLVQPVGSPLSLECTVEGTSNPNLYWYRQAAGRGLQLLFYSVGIGQISSEVPQNLSASRPQDRQFILSSKKLLLSDSGFYLCASQPGLAAETQYFGPGTRLLVL.

The rearrangement joins TRBV27 to TRBJ2-3, with 11 bases fitting TRBD2. The CDR3 totals 16 residues. Germline V gene sequence: CDR1 MNHEY, CDR2 SMNVEV (reference sequence). J gave up 4 bases and V 4 bases, and 7 bases lay outside the gene matches. The CDR3 protein is CASSSPSGGSPDTQYF. DNA for the CDR3: TGTGCCAGCAGTTCCCCTAGCGGGGGGTCTCCAGATACGCAGTATTTT.

This clone has a handful of counts. V is TRBV5-1 and J is TRBJ2-5; TRBD1 or TRBD2 may be the D gene (5 bases each). The germline gives CDR1 SGHRS, CDR2 YFSETQ. The CDR3 is made up of 14 amino acids. V was pared by 2 bases and J by 4 bases, with 12 bases between. CDR3 residues: CASSLNVGVETQYF. CDR3 sequence (DNA): TGCGCCAGCAGCTTAAATGTGGGGGTAGAGACCCAGTACTTC.